The present T cell receptor beta chain was sequenced within a study of regulatory T cells in long-lasting Graves disease. Study outcomes and limitations: Persistent-disease Graves' patients showed less TCR diversity than new cases.

Time point: newly diagnosed GD, antithyroid drugs for less than 3 months. PBMC RNA was the source of the TCR library. CDR3-region Arm-PCR and iRepertoire HTBI primers produced the TCR beta libraries. In the original workflow: Analysis of the samples identified 50 to 70 TRBV and 15 or so TRBJ segments. MiXCR, run by TCRdb on the multiplex PCR reads, gives a single entry per CDR3 protein. The V and J calls reflect TCRdb's pipeline rather than the authors' work. Seen here are 680,000 or so distinct CDR3 sequences, around 17% observed once, and the top ten hold approximately 18%. Only a few counts were recorded for this clonotype. No antigen is known for it. This sample was also put to use in a study of T cells in Graves' hyperthyroidism and ophthalmopathy. That paper states: A model of 13 V-J pairs discriminated ophthalmopathy from stable hyperthyroidism.

Specimen: peripheral blood mononuclear cells (PBMCs), collected at new diagnosis, from a patient treated with antithyroid drugs. The receptor was isolated from a woman aged 25 to 39 with Graves disease.

CDR3 DNA sequence: TGTGCTAGTTATCCCGGGAGGGATGAGCAGTTCTTC. This sequence encodes CASYPGRDEQFF. V and J are TRBV6-1 and TRBJ2-3; 8 nucleotides align to TRBD2. The J call may be wrong; the DNA end is better matched by TRBJ2-1. Germline CDR1 MNHNS, CDR2 SASEGT. There are 12 residues in the CDR3.